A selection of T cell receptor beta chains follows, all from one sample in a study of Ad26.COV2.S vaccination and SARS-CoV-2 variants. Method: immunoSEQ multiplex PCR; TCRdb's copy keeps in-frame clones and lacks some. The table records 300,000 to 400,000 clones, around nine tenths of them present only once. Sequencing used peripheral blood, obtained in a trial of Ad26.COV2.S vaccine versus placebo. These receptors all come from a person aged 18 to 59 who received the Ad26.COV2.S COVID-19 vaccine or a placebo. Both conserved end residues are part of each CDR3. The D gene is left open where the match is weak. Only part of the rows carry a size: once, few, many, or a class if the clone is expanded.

CAISEVDRGDEQFF	TGTGCCATCAGTGAGGTGGACAGGGGGGATGAGCAGTTCTTC	TRBD1	-	TRBV10-3	TRBJ2-1
CASSIPRDRNYGYTF	TGTGCCAGTAGTATCCCCCGGGACAGGAACTATGGCTACACCTTC	TRBD1	-	TRBV19	TRBJ1-2
CASSRGDKDFTGELFF	TGTGCCAGCAGCCGTGGCGATAAGGACTTCACCGGGGAGCTGTTTTTT	-	few	TRBV7-9	TRBJ2-2
CATSSRQGQETQYF	TGTGCCACCAGCTCCCGACAGGGCCAAGAGACCCAGTACTTC	TRBD1	-	TRBV15	TRBJ2-5
CASSSTMTGALSYGYTF	TGTGCCAGCAGCTCTACCATGACAGGGGCCCTTTCCTATGGCTACACCTTC	TRBD1	-	TRBV7-9	TRBJ1-2
CASSLLRFTDTQYF	TGCGCCAGCAGCTTGTTGAGGTTCACAGATACGCAGTATTTT	-	-	TRBV5-1	TRBJ2-3
CASSQGRDGSETQYF	TGTGCCAGCAGCCAAGGTCGGGACGGCTCGGAGACCCAGTACTTC	-	-	TRBV3-1/TRBV3-2	TRBJ2-5
CASSLGQGLVTGELFF	TGCGCCAGCAGCTTGGGACAGGGGCTGGTCACCGGGGAGCTGTTTTTT	TRBD1	-	TRBV5-1	TRBJ2-2
CASRKVGQSNEKLFF	TGTGCCAGCAGAAAAGTGGGACAGAGTAATGAAAAACTGTTTTTT	TRBD1	-	TRBV7-8	TRBJ1-4
CASTRTGTSYEQYF	TGTGCCAGCACCCGGACAGGGACATCCTACGAGCAGTACTTC	TRBD1	-	TRBV27	TRBJ2-7
CASSLAASGGPTYNEQFF	TGCGCCAGCAGCTTGGCGGCTAGCGGGGGCCCTACCTACAATGAGCAGTTCTTC	TRBD2	-	TRBV5-1	TRBJ2-1
CAWSVNNQPQHF	TGTGCCTGGAGTGTCAACAATCAGCCCCAGCATTTT	-	few	TRBV30	TRBJ1-5
CASSRGRTSSYEQYF	TGTGCCAGCAGCCGGGGACGGACTAGCTCCTACGAGCAGTACTTC	TRBD2	-	TRBV3-1/TRBV3-2	TRBJ2-7
CASSQPRTGSTSANYGYTF	TGCGCCAGCAGCCAACCCAGGACAGGCAGTACCTCAGCTAACTATGGCTACACCTTC	TRBD1	-	TRBV4-1	TRBJ1-2
CSASVGITNYGYTF	TGCAGTGCTAGTGTGGGCATCACTAACTATGGCTACACCTTC	-	few	TRBV20-1	TRBJ1-2
CASSIGTDLSYEQYF	TGTGCCAGTAGTATCGGGACAGACCTATCCTACGAGCAGTACTTC	TRBD1	-	TRBV19	TRBJ2-7
CASSLSTGSSYEQYF	TGTGCCAGCAGCTTAAGTACAGGAAGTTCCTACGAGCAGTACTTC	-	-	TRBV11-2	TRBJ2-7
CASSPRNTGELFF	TGTGCCAGCAGCCCTCGTAACACCGGGGAGCTGTTTTTT	-	-	TRBV9	TRBJ2-2
CASSQDSSTWEQYF	TGCGCCAGCAGCCAAGATTCGTCTACTTGGGAGCAGTACTTC	-	-	TRBV4-1	TRBJ2-7
CASSPTLPQSSYNEQFF	TGTGCCAGCTCACCAACGCTGCCCCAGTCCTCCTACAATGAGCAGTTCTTC	-	-	TRBV18	TRBJ2-1
CASSLGSLLF	TGTGCCAGCAGCTTAGGTAGTCTTCTCTTT	-	-	TRBV7-2	TRBJ1-1
CASSRELNTEAFF	TGTGCCAGCAGCAGAGAACTGAACACTGAAGCTTTCTTT	-	-	TRBV25-1	TRBJ1-1
CASSFGGTSNQPQHF	TGTGCCAGCAGCTTCGGGGGGACCAGCAATCAGCCCCAGCATTTT	-	-	TRBV5-6	TRBJ1-5
CASRQTGTGELFF	TGTGCCAGCAGGCAAACAGGGACCGGGGAGCTGTTTTTT	-	-	TRBV12-3/TRBV12-4	TRBJ2-2
CARSSRPKLFF	TGTGCCAGAAGCTCCCGGCCGAAACTGTTTTTT	-	-	TRBV5-3	TRBJ1-4
CASSWDRNSNQPQHF	TGTGCCAGTAGTTGGGACAGAAATAGCAATCAGCCCCAGCATTTT	TRBD1	-	TRBV19	TRBJ1-5
CASSVLTSDEQYF	TGCGCCAGCAGCGTCCTTACTAGTGACGAGCAGTACTTC	-	once	TRBV5-1	TRBJ2-7
CASSMAGGGEQYF	TGTGCCAGTAGTATGGCAGGGGGCGGCGAGCAGTACTTC	TRBD1	many	TRBV19	TRBJ2-7
CASSLGVNEQFF	TGTGCCAGCAGTTTGGGCGTGAATGAGCAGTTCTTC	-	-	TRBV27	TRBJ2-1
CASSGQGRQPQHF	TGTGCCAGCAGTGGACAGGGACGGCAGCCCCAGCATTTT	TRBD1	once	TRBV12-3/TRBV12-4	TRBJ1-5
CASSYRTVYNEQFF	TGTGCCAGCAGCTATAGGACGGTATACAATGAGCAGTTCTTC	-	-	TRBV7-8	TRBJ2-1
CASSVGGDYGYTF	TGTGCCAGCAGCGTAGGAGGGGACTATGGCTACACCTTC	-	-	TRBV9	TRBJ1-2
CASSSWQGQGYTF	TGTGCCAGCAGCTCTTGGCAGGGGCAGGGCTACACCTTC	-	-	TRBV7-9	TRBJ1-2
CASSEEMRQGDHYTF	TGTGCCAGCAGTGAAGAAATGAGACAGGGAGATCACTACACCTTC	TRBD1	-	TRBV6-1	TRBJ1-2
CASSRNSGTDSYEQYF	TGTGCCAGCAGCCGCAATTCCGGGACCGACTCCTACGAGCAGTACTTC	-	-	TRBV7-2	TRBJ2-7
CASSQWGQGNTIYF	TGTGCCAGCAGCCAATGGGGGCAAGGAAACACCATATATTTT	-	-	TRBV16	TRBJ1-3
CASSQVAVRGVNTEAFF	TGTGCCAGCAGCCAAGTAGCCGTCCGCGGGGTCAACACTGAAGCTTTCTTT	-	once	TRBV3-1/TRBV3-2	TRBJ1-1
CASSPYSPFYNEQFF	TGTGCCAGCAGCCCGTACAGTCCGTTCTACAATGAGCAGTTCTTC	-	-	TRBV7-9	TRBJ2-1
CATGARYGYTF	TGTGCCACCGGCGCCCGCTATGGCTACACCTTC	-	-	TRBV10-3	TRBJ1-2
CASNPRDSGANVLTF	TGTGCCAGCAACCCCAGGGACTCTGGGGCCAACGTCCTGACTTTC	-	-	TRBV11-1	TRBJ2-6
CASGTPSGQFSYEQYF	TGTGCTAGTGGTACTCCCTCGGGACAGTTCTCCTACGAGCAGTACTTC	TRBD1	-	TRBV12-5	TRBJ2-7
CASSRRGASPLHF	TGTGCCAGCAGCCGGCGCGGAGCTTCACCCCTCCACTTT	-	-	TRBV16	TRBJ1-6
CASSPALGRGAGDTQYF	TGTGCCAGCAGCCCTGCCCTAGGGCGAGGGGCAGGAGATACGCAGTATTTT	-	-	TRBV11-2	TRBJ2-3
CASSLDRSVAYEQYF	TGTGCCAGCAGCTTAGATCGCAGTGTGGCCTACGAGCAGTACTTC	-	-	TRBV11-2	TRBJ2-7
CASSQGQDNTGELFF	TGTGCCAGCAGCCAAGGACAGGACAACACCGGGGAGCTGTTTTTT	-	once	TRBV3-1/TRBV3-2	TRBJ2-2
CASSQDSRYEQYF	TGCGCCAGCAGCCAAGATTCTCGTTACGAGCAGTACTTC	-	-	TRBV4-3	TRBJ2-7
CAWSSTGRALHF	TGTGCCTGGAGTTCGACAGGTCGGGCCCTCCACTTT	-	-	TRBV30	TRBJ1-6
CASGEGTGVFDEQFF	TGTGCCAGCGGAGAAGGGACAGGGGTTTTCGATGAGCAGTTCTTC	TRBD1	-	TRBV7-2	TRBJ2-1
CASSLESEQFF	TGCGCCAGCAGCCTGGAATCGGAGCAGTTCTTC	-	-	TRBV5-1	TRBJ2-1
CASRGLADNTGELFF	TGTGCCAGCAGAGGACTAGCGGACAACACCGGGGAGCTGTTTTTT	TRBD2	-	TRBV7-6	TRBJ2-2
CAWGPFDSPISSGANVLTF	TGTGCCTGGGGCCCCTTCGACAGCCCGATCTCCTCTGGGGCCAACGTCCTGACTTTC	-	-	TRBV30	TRBJ2-6
CASSGRGSYEQYF	TGTGCCAGCAGCGGTCGGGGCTCCTACGAGCAGTACTTC	-	-	TRBV7-9	TRBJ2-7
CASSTRVGTDTQYF	TGTGCCAGCAGTACTAGGGTAGGCACAGATACGCAGTATTTT	-	-	TRBV27	TRBJ2-3
CASSELGATSGTQYF	TGTGCCAGCAGTGAGTTGGGAGCGACGTCCGGGACCCAGTACTTC	-	-	TRBV2	TRBJ2-5
CASSGTGDENTEAFF	TGTGCCAGCAGCGGAACAGGGGACGAGAACACTGAAGCTTTCTTT	-	-	TRBV12-1	TRBJ1-1
CASSLVAGEVYEQYF	TGTGCCAGCAGCTTAGTGGCAGGGGAGGTTTACGAGCAGTACTTC	-	once	TRBV7-2	TRBJ2-7
CASSFRGGNSPLHF	TGTGCCAGCAGCTTCAGGGGGGGGAATTCACCCCTCCACTTT	TRBD1	once	TRBV11-2	TRBJ1-6